This section outlines one T cell receptor (beta chain) sequence together with its context. This receptor's antigen is unknown. Per-nucleotide qualities are absent, and no much larger clonotype sits a single base away. These data belong to a study of blood T cell repertoires in COVID-19 (dated by TCRdb to about 2020). Regarding the complete study: Samples from collaborators originated in the United States, Italy and Spain and spanned both the acute and convalescent phases of COVID-19. The prospective study material was composed of cDNA or gDNA derived from T cells, B-cell-depleted T cells, or PBMCs. The dataset comprised deeply sampled blood TCRbeta repertoires from subjects exposed to, actively infected with, or recovered from COVID-19. A freely available public database, intended as a resource for researchers studying the immune response to SARS-CoV-2, is where the repertoires were released. The samples were drawn from the first 160 participants of the ongoing ImmuneRACE study and from 950 to 1,500 subjects provided by 6 global collaborators. The sample metadata nearly always contained a de-identified subject ID, COVID-19 status, age in years and sex. Where HLA class I and class II types were available, the types were taken from metadata supplied by the sample provider, not from assay-based typing.

General findings and caveats noted by the study authors: The quantity of clinical and demographic metadata differed by source and by participant and was supplied without curation.

Each collaborating institution followed its own protocols to collect whole blood in K2EDTA tubes. For TCRbeta analysis, collaborators shipped samples in one of three forms: frozen whole blood, isolated PBMCs, or DNA extracted from either of those sample types. TCRbeta CDR3 regions were amplified from genomic DNA by means of the immunoSEQ Assay, a bias-controlled multiplex PCR. Processing in the source paper ran as follows. Within the assay, amplification of reference gene primers was used to estimate how many nucleated cells each sample contained. To quantify the absolute abundance of each unique TCRbeta CDR3 rearrangement, sequence reads were collapsed and filtered. Productive Simpson clonality was computed per sample as the square root of Simpson's diversity index over productive rearrangements. TCRdb re-hosts the immuneACCESS table, in-frame sequences only. Its copies lack some clones; in the studies checked, an unresolved V gene accounts for under half of them, and the cause for the rest is not known. V, J and clone size are taken as reported in that table, and D and trimming were inferred from the DNA itself. The sample table holds 150,000 to 200,000 clones, of which about 83% were seen once. Roughly 3.7% of the sample goes to the ten largest clones.

V is pruned by 1 base and J by 4 bases, leaving 8 bases of the junction without a gene match. The germline V gene yields SGHAT for CDR1 and FQNNGV for CDR2. CDR3 length: 16 amino acids, cysteine to phenylalanine. Only the CDR3 region is kept as DNA, spanning 48 bases read in frame from base 1. The sequence was obtained from a man in his late teens or twenties with active or convalescent COVID-19. The chain employs TRBV11-2 and TRBJ2-3, and 7 junction bases match TRBD1. Sequencing was carried out using peripheral blood. The CDR3 sequence is CASSLVRGQFADTQYF. In nucleotide form, the sequence is TGTGCCAGCAGCTTAGTAAGGGGGCAGTTCGCAGATACGCAGTATTTT.